This TCR beta chain was captured in a study of blood T cell repertoires in COVID-19. Overall study: Samples came from the United States, Italy and Spain, spanning acute and convalescent COVID-19. T cells, B-cell-depleted T cells, or PBMCs supplied cDNA or gDNA.

With 6 bases removed from V and 2 bases from J, the gap between germline ends came to 8 bases. Per the germline V gene, CDR1 is SNHLY and CDR2 is FYNNEI. The CDR3 has 12 residues. In the original processing: Nucleated cell counts were estimated from reference gene primer amplification. Produced via immunoSEQ multiplex PCR; TCRdb's table is partial and in-frame only. That table is the source of V, J and clone size, and D and trimming were worked out from the DNA. The table lists tens of thousands of clones, roughly 88% of them singletons, with around 2.9% in the top ten. Patients at the Seattle site were enrolled during active infection and followed longitudinally.

The origin of this receptor is a woman older than 75 with COVID-19, enrolled during active disease. The sequencing sample was made of peripheral blood. V gene TRBV2 combines with J gene TRBJ2-7, with D perhaps TRBD1 (5 bases). The CDR3 loop is CASSRAPYEQYF. In DNA form, the CDR3 reads TGTGCCAGCAGCAGGGCGCCCTACGAGCAGTACTTC.